What follows are 10 T cell receptor beta chains derived from one specimen sequenced in a study of T cells of healthy individuals (dated by TCRdb to between 2018 and 2020). The library relied on 5' RACE. TCRdb names Illumina MiSeq as the instrument used. Using fastp trimming at Q25 and MiXCR clonotype assembly, TCRdb reanalyzed the public sequencing data and kept in-frame beta chains. All rows with the same CDR3 protein become a single entry with the most common DNA and genes. The sample profile shows nearly 100,000 distinct CDR3 sequences; approximately 16% of them were found once. 6.2% of the sample comes from the top ten. These receptors were taken from a human donor in good health.

This clonotype was recorded a few times. The rearrangement links TRBV11-1 to TRBJ2-3, with a tentative D call TRBD1 (6 bases). CDR1 is SGHAT, CDR2 FQDESV, per germline (reference sequence). Deletions cut 5 bases from V and 6 bases from J, with 18 bases between. The CDR3 is made up of 15 amino acids. Written as DNA, the CDR3 is TGTGCCAGCAGCAACCGGGACACCCTTATTGATACGCAGTATTTT. The encoded protein is CASSNRDTLIDTQYF.

The rearrangement links TRBV7-2 to TRBJ1-1; a possible D gene is TRBD1 (5 bases). Per the germline V gene, CDR1 is SGHTA and CDR2 is FQGNSA. This CDR3 region has 14 residues. V was trimmed by 5 bases and J by 11 bases, leaving 21 bases between them. The CDR3 sequence: CASSPYDRGVRAFF. As DNA, the CDR3 is TGTGCCAGCAGCCCCTACGACAGAGGGGTAAGGGCTTTCTTT.

This clonotype was counted many times. The chain joins TRBV4-1 to TRBJ2-3; the D gene is possibly TRBD1 (5 bases). V was cut by 0 bases and J by 3 bases, with 10 bases left in between. Germline CDR1 and CDR2: MGHRA and YSYEKL. This CDR3 comprises 15 residues. The chain's CDR3 is CASSQDWGRTDTQYF. The CDR3 nucleotides are TGCGCCAGCAGCCAAGACTGGGGCAGGACAGATACGCAGTATTTT.

This clonotype is medium-sized in the sample. This sequence joins TRBV28 and TRBJ1-2; D is unclear. V lost 10 bases and J lost 3, with 21 bases in between. Per the germline V gene, CDR1 is MDHEN and CDR2 is SYDVKM. The CDR3 covers 15 residues. This CDR3 reads CATRRAGTFDYGYTF. The CDR3 DNA sequence: TGTGCCACCAGAAGGGCAGGAACTTTTGACTATGGCTACACCTTC.

V and J are TRBV7-9 and TRBJ2-1; TRBD2 is a possible D gene (6 bases). This CDR3 contains 13 residues. The V end was cut by 3 bases, the J end by 5 bases, with 8 bases between. Germline V gene sequence: CDR1 SEHNR, CDR2 FQNEAQ (reference sequence). The CDR3 reads CASSFSGHNEQFF. DNA of the CDR3: TGTGCCAGCAGCTTTAGCGGCCACAATGAGCAGTTCTTC.

This clonotype was observed at least ten times. The J gene is TRBJ1-5, the V gene TRBV21-1; the table's TRBD1 call for D was not verified on the DNA. TRBV21-1 is deemed a pseudogene. This CDR3 has 20 amino acids. The CDR3 reads CASSPLEFREQVGSNQPQHF. For the CDR3, the DNA is TGTGCCAGCAGTCCCCTCGAGTTCAGGGAACAGGTTGGAAGCAATCAGCCCCAGCATTTT.

This clonotype was counted a few times. For the CDR3, the DNA is TGCGCCAGCAGCCAAGATGTGGGTTACGAGCAGTACTTC. It encodes CASSQDVGYEQYF. This chain uses TRBV4-3 with TRBJ2-7, with D unresolved. Germline loops: CDR1 LGHNA, CDR2 YSLEER. The CDR3 has 13 amino acids. The germline V and J ends were trimmed by 0 bases and 4 bases, with 7 bases remaining between them.

This chain joins TRBV20-1 and TRBJ2-5, with D possibly TRBD2 on 6 matching bases. The CDR3 runs 11 residues. Looked up from germline, CDR1 is DFQATT and CDR2 is SNEGSKA (reference sequence). The V end lost 6 bases, the J end lost 5 bases, and 10 bases lay between the germline ends. The CDR3 sequence is CSAGEDETQYF. The CDR3 DNA follows: TGCAGTGCCGGGGAGGATGAGACCCAGTACTTC.

This clonotype has just a few counts. This chain uses TRBV9 with TRBJ1-5, with D possibly matching TRBD1 (5 bases). Germline V gene sequence: CDR1 SGDLS, CDR2 YYNGEE. Trimming took 5 bases from V and 4 from J, leaving 22 bases between them. The CDR3 extends over 17 amino acids. CDR3 loop: CASSLRPRGSGNQPQHF. CDR3 DNA: TGTGCCAGCAGTCTTCGACCCCGGGGCTCAGGGAATCAGCCCCAGCATTTT.

This clonotype showed up many times. The chain recombines TRBV20-1 with TRBJ2-7; D might be TRBD1 (6 bases). V dropped 2 bases and J dropped 3 bases, with 11 bases sitting between them. Per germline, CDR1 DFQATT and CDR2 SNEGSKA (reference sequence). This CDR3 has 13 amino acids. Here the CDR3 DNA reads TGCAGTGCTAGACCGGGACAAGACTACGAGCAGTACTTC. It translates to CSARPGQDYEQYF.